These 2 T cell receptor beta chains came from one sample sequenced in a study of T-cell reconstitution after alpha-beta-depleted transplantation in children. Unique molecular identifiers were incorporated into the prepared TCRbeta library. In TCRdb, the PCR reads were re-called with MiXCR into one record per CDR3 protein. The profile covers hundreds of thousands of distinct CDR3 sequences, with approximately 8% appearing a single time and roughly a third taken by the ten largest. Source: PBMCs, mostly from graft donor cells, taken 360 days after TCRalphabeta/CD19-depleted stem cell transplant. These TCRs come from a male patient aged 2-15 years who had a stem cell transplant for acute myeloid leukemia, so the T cells may come from the graft donor.

In this sample, this clonotype turned up many times. The chain combines TRBV6-5 with TRBJ2-1; the D gene is possibly TRBD1 (5 bases). Trimming pared 2 bases from V and 6 bases from J, leaving 20 bases between. This CDR3 is 17 amino acids long. Germline CDR1 and CDR2: MNHEY and SVGAGI. Here the CDR3 DNA reads TGTGCCAGCAGTTACAACTCGTGGGGCGCTGGATCCAATGAGCAGTTCTTC. Protein sequence: CASSYNSWGAGSNEQFF.

This clonotype was picked up a small number of times. The chain joins TRBV15 to TRBJ2-3; 7 bases agree with TRBD1. V shed 3 bases and J 3 bases; nucleotides not matched to a gene: 21. The CDR3 is 20 amino acids. CDR1 and CDR2 from the germline V gene are LNHNV and YYDKDF (reference sequence). The CDR3 bases are TGTGCCACCAGCAGTGGGGTTGGCGACAGGGCAATTTTTGTTACAGATACGCAGTATTTT. This sequence encodes CATSSGVGDRAIFVTDTQYF. Full variable domain (rest looked up from reference TRBV15 and TRBJ2-3): DAMVIQNPRYQVTQFGKPVTLSCSQTLNHNVMYWYQQKSSQAPKLLFHYYDKDFNNEADTPDNFQSRRPNTSFCFLDIRSPGLGDTAMYLCATSSGVGDRAIFVTDTQYFGPGTRLTVL.